This TCR beta chain is drawn from a study of cytomegalovirus exposure and HLA in healthy donors. Across the study: The platform used for the 120 or so validation repertoires matched that of the approximately 710 first-cohort repertoires, a later analysis reported.

Profiling relied on immunoSEQ multiplex PCR, and the TCRdb table lists in-frame clones only, not all of them. The table includes more than 95,000 clones, approximately 88% detected once. In the case of this clone: Its cognate antigen is unknown.

Whole-study results and caveats: The study listed approximately 160 cytomegalovirus-associated TCR beta chains. Most TCR sequences showed up rarely, but some public TCRs showed up in many donors. The classifier was said to identify cytomegalovirus status with high specificity and sensitivity.

The V end was cut by 5 bases, the J end by 0 bases, with 11 bases between. CDR3 length: 14 residues. Per the germline V gene, CDR1 is SGHTA and CDR2 is FQGTGA. The chain links TRBV7-3 to TRBJ2-7; D perhaps matches TRBD2 (6 bases). Sequencing was performed on PBMCs. The clonotype was recovered from a woman under 30 in good health and CMV-seronegative. CDR3 DNA sequence: TGTGCCAGCAGCCTCGACGGGGGCTCCTACGAGCAGTACTTC. Translation gives CASSLDGGSYEQYF.